The 9 T cell receptor beta chains listed next were all sequenced from one sample in a study of blood T cell repertoires in COVID-19 (dated by TCRdb to between 2020 and 2021). The library was generated by the immunoSEQ multiplex PCR assay. TCRdb limited this immuneACCESS table to in-frame rearrangements with V and J called. A share of clones is missing; checked studies link under half to unresolved V genes, and the rest is unexplained. The sample table shows roughly 200,000 clones, and about 81% are seen once. The top ten clones comprise around 11% of the sample. Material for sequencing was peripheral blood. The receptors were gathered from a woman at least 80 years old with COVID-19, enrolled during active disease.

The rearrangement uses TRBV11-3 and TRBJ2-2; 8 bases are a match to TRBD1. Trimming cost V 0 bases and J 5 bases; bases outside gene matches: 2. Germline lookup yields CDR1 SGHNT and CDR2 YENEEA. The CDR3 length is 15 residues. CDR3 bases: TGTGCCAGCAGCTTAGACAGGGGGCTTACCGGGGAGCTGTTTTTT. It encodes CASSLDRGLTGELFF.

The chain uses TRBV24-1 and TRBJ2-2; D is unclear. CDR3 size: 14 residues. Trimming removed 0 bases at V and 6 bases at J, with 7 bases between. Germline V gene data show CDR1 as KGHDR and CDR2 as SFDVKD. This chain's CDR3 is CATSDLESAGELFF. The CDR3 DNA follows: TGTGCCACCAGTGATTTGGAGTCGGCCGGGGAGCTGTTTTTT.

The chain carries TRBV6-5 and TRBJ1-3; D is uncertain. Looked up from germline, CDR1 is MNHEY and CDR2 is SVGAGI. The CDR3 is 15 residues long. The ends were cut back, 2 bases at V and 3 bases at J, with 11 bases in the middle. The CDR3 DNA reads TGTGCCAGCAGTTACACCCTCGAGCGTGGAAACACCATATATTTT. It yields the protein CASSYTLERGNTIYF.

The chain joins TRBV3-1 (or the pseudogene TRBV3-2) to TRBJ2-1; unclear D gene. The germline V gene encodes CDR1 LGHDT and CDR2 YNNKEL (reference sequence). Trimming cost V 2 bases and J 0 bases, with 8 bases left between them. This CDR3 has 15 amino acids. The CDR3 protein is CASSQFPVSYNEQFF. The CDR3 bases are TGTGCCAGCAGCCAATTTCCAGTCTCCTACAATGAGCAGTTCTTC.

V gene TRBV5-1 combines with J gene TRBJ2-7; D remains ambiguous. Germline values: CDR1 SGHRS, CDR2 YFSETQ. Trimming shortened V by 0 bases and J by 0 bases, and 13 bases separated the two germline ends. This CDR3 region has 16 residues. The CDR3 DNA reads TGCGCCAGCAGCTTGGTTGGCGGTCGATTCTCCTACGAGCAGTACTTC. Translating it yields CASSLVGGRFSYEQYF.

This clone showed up just once. The CDR3 loop is CASSGSDTAQSYGYTF. CDR3 nucleotides: TGTGCCAGCAGTGGGTCGGACACCGCCCAGTCCTATGGCTACACCTTC. The chain joins TRBV6-1 to TRBJ1-2; perhaps TRBD1 as D (5 bases). CDR3 length equals 16 residues. Trimming removed 4 bases at V and 4 bases at J, with 19 bases between. Germline V gives CDR1 MNHNS, CDR2 SASEGT.

The chain's CDR3 is CASSVGLAQTDTQYF. The CDR3 coding sequence is TGTGCCAGCAGCGTCGGGCTAGCTCAGACAGATACGCAGTATTTT. This chain uses TRBV11-3 with TRBJ2-3; possibly TRBD2 for D (5 bases). V lost 5 bases and J lost 3, with 15 bases in between. In germline, CDR1 is SGHNT, CDR2 YENEEA. This CDR3 is built from 15 residues.

This clone showed up just once. V usage is TRBV19 and J usage is TRBJ2-1; TRBD1 agrees at 9 bases. The germline gives CDR1 LNHDA, CDR2 SQIVND (reference sequence). Losses at the gene ends were 3 bases for V and 8 bases for J; bases not matched to a gene: 14. The CDR3 is made up of 17 amino acids. CDR3 region: CASSIRLPGQGMDEQFF. Here the CDR3 DNA reads TGTGCCAGTAGTATCCGACTTCCGGGACAGGGCATGGATGAGCAGTTCTTC. Complete variable domain (other parts from reference TRBV19 and TRBJ2-1): DGGITQSPKYLFRKEGQNVTLSCEQNLNHDAMYWYRQDPGQGLRLIYYSQIVNDFQKGDIAEGYSVSREKKESFPLTVTSAQKNPTAFYLCASSIRLPGQGMDEQFFGPGTRLTVL.

The rearrangement joins TRBV9 to TRBJ2-1; no clear D gene. Germline assignment: CDR1 SGDLS and CDR2 YYNGEE. Deletions cut 1 base from V and 6 bases from J, with 8 bases between. The CDR3 extends over 13 amino acids. CDR3 in amino acids: CASSVHNGNEQFF. In nucleotides, the CDR3 is TGTGCCAGCAGCGTACATAACGGCAATGAGCAGTTCTTC.